This T cell receptor (beta chain) comes out of a study of Graves' ophthalmopathy and Graves' hyperthyroidism. Points from the study as a whole: Clonotypes were expanded in thyroid at above 0.001 frequency, and most also appeared in blood.

Hyperthyroidism patients, aged 18 to 65, were newly diagnosed, under 2 months' duration. The authors amplified TCR beta CDR3 regions from RNA transcripts. HTBI primers served in a first-round RT-PCR, which a second-round multiplex PCR followed. In TCRdb, the multiplex PCR reads were re-called with MiXCR into one record per CDR3 protein. The top ten clones hold roughly 6.9% of a sample with under 800,000 distinct CDR3 sequences, about a fifth of them seen once. CDR3 length equals 14 residues. Germline V gives CDR1 KGHSH, CDR2 LQKENI. V lost 5 bases to trimming and J lost 7 bases; unmatched junction nucleotides: 7. A few counts support this clonotype. The antigen remains undetermined.

The V gene is TRBV18, the J gene TRBJ1-5; 8 nucleotides match TRBD1. Source material: peripheral blood. The clonotype comes from a woman aged 18-29 years with stable Graves' hyperthyroidism. Some clones in this sample may be carry-over from other donors' samples. The DNA of the CDR3 is TGTGCCAGCTCAGCAGGACAGGGAGGACAGCCCCAGCATTTT. Residues: CASSAGQGGQPQHF.